These 23 T cell receptor beta chains came from one sample sequenced in a study of T-cell memory formation after mild COVID-19. Each CDR3 protein is one row after TCRdb ran MiXCR on the 5' RACE reads. Of 85,000 to 130,000 distinct CDR3 sequences in the sample, 11% are singletons; the top ten hold roughly two fifths. Sequences were obtained from PBMCs or a T cell subset sorted from them (not recorded which). The receptor source for this set is a man between 18 and 29 years old who had mild COVID-19 (a few samples of this study predate the infection). Cell type and time point are not known.

The chain carries TRBV28 and TRBJ1-4, with TRBD1 matching 9 bases. Germline loops: CDR1 MDHEN, CDR2 SYDVKM. Germline trimming cut 8 bases from V and 7 bases from J; bases unmatched to any gene: 11. This CDR3 contains 15 residues. For the CDR3, the DNA is TGTGCCAGCGAAGACGGGGACAGGGATTTTGAAAAACTGTTTTTT. Its translation is CASEDGDRDFEKLFF.

In this sample, this clonotype turned up many times. This chain connects TRBV6-4 to TRBJ2-2; D may be TRBD1 (5 bases). The CDR3 contains 13 residues. V was trimmed by 4 bases and J by 2 bases, leaving 5 bases between them. The germline V gene encodes CDR1 MRHNA and CDR2 SNTAGT. The CDR3 loop reads CASSGTNTGELFF. DNA of the CDR3: TGTGCCAGCAGTGGGACAAACACCGGGGAGCTGTTTTTT.

This clonotype was observed a few times. The V and J genes are TRBV7-9 and TRBJ1-1; D uncertain. V was cut by 7 bases and J by 0 bases, with 12 bases left in between. The CDR3 consists of 14 residues. Germline V gene lookup returns CDR1 SEHNR and CDR2 FQNEAQ (reference sequence). CDR3 amino acids: CASTPFGMNTEAFF. CDR3 DNA sequence: TGTGCCAGCACCCCTTTTGGGATGAACACTGAAGCTTTCTTT.

The chain joins TRBV6-5 to TRBJ1-1; D is ambiguous. V was trimmed by 0 bases and J by 4 bases, leaving 12 bases between them. The CDR3 is 15 amino acids. Germline CDR1 and CDR2: MNHEY and SVGAGI. CDR3 coding DNA: TGTGCCAGCAGTTACTCGAACGCAGGCGGCACTGAAGCTTTCTTT. Protein product: CASSYSNAGGTEAFF.

There are a few counts of this clonotype. The chain is built from TRBV7-8 and TRBJ2-3; TRBD1 or TRBD2 may be the D gene (5 bases each). V lost 2 bases and J 6 bases, leaving 18 bases between the germline ends. Germline V CDR1 and CDR2: SGHVS, FQNEAQ. The length of the CDR3 is 16 residues. Here the CDR3 DNA reads TGTGCCAGCAGCTTAACGGGGCAGGTCTTAAGGGATACGCAGTATTTT. As protein: CASSLTGQVLRDTQYF.

This clonotype appeared a few times. The chain uses TRBV19 and TRBJ2-7; 8 positions match TRBD2. The CDR3 is made up of 15 amino acids. V dropped 7 bases and J dropped 3; count of bases not matched to a gene: 11. Germline-derived CDR1 and CDR2 are LNHDA and SQIVND (reference sequence). CDR3 DNA: TGTGCCAGTACTCCGGGAGGGGCGCAGGTCTACGAGCAGTACTTC. Amino acids: CASTPGGAQVYEQYF.

In its sample, this clonotype was seen a few times. CDR3 residues: CASSLGGRENYGYTF. The CDR3 DNA reads TGTGCCAGCAGCTTAGGTGGCAGGGAAAACTATGGCTACACCTTC. The chain recombines TRBV7-6 with TRBJ1-2, with D tentatively TRBD1 (5 bases). Per germline, CDR1 SGHVS and CDR2 FNYEAQ. CDR3 length: 15 residues. The germline V and J ends were trimmed by 1 base and 2 bases, with 11 bases remaining between them.

There are a few counts of this clonotype. This rearrangement joins TRBV5-1 to TRBJ2-6; 9 nucleotides match TRBD1. V gave up 0 bases and J gave up 4 bases; unmatched junction bases: 8. CDR1 and CDR2 (germline): SGHRS, YFSETQ. The CDR3 has 18 residues. CDR3 loop: CASSLARTGEYGANVLTF. CDR3 nucleotides: TGCGCCAGCAGCTTGGCCCGGACAGGGGAATACGGGGCCAACGTCCTGACTTTC.

The V gene is TRBV6-2 or TRBV6-3, the J gene TRBJ1-6; tentatively, D is TRBD1 (5 bases). CDR1 is MNHEY and CDR2 is SVGEGT in the germline V gene. This CDR3 spans 14 amino acids. The V end lost 6 bases, the J end lost 8 bases, and 14 bases lay between the germline ends. CDR3 coding DNA: TGTGCCAGCAGCAGAGTACGGGGGTATTCACCCCTCCACTTT. This encodes CASSRVRGYSPLHF.

The chain employs TRBV7-3 and TRBJ2-3, with TRBD1 matching over 9 bases. V was pared by 5 bases and J by 6 bases, with 6 bases of the junction left unmatched. This CDR3 has 14 residues. Germline CDR1 reads SGHTA; CDR2 reads FQGTGA. For the CDR3, the DNA is TGTGCCAGCAGCCGAGGACAGGGGAGTGATACGCAGTATTTT. It encodes CASSRGQGSDTQYF. Full variable domain (remainder filled in from reference TRBV7-3 and TRBJ2-3): GAGVSQTPSNKVTEKGKYVELRCDPISGHTALYWYRQSLGQGPEFLIYFQGTGAADDSGLPNDRFFAVRPEGSVSTLKIQRTERGDSAVYLCASSRGQGSDTQYFGPGTRLTVL.

The gene calls are TRBV7-3 and TRBJ2-1; 8 nucleotides align to TRBD2. J was trimmed by 6 bases and V by 5 bases; bases with no gene match: 12. Germline loops: CDR1 SGHTA, CDR2 FQGTGA. This CDR3 region has 16 residues. The CDR3 loop reads CASSLFRGGFPNEQFF. The CDR3 nucleotides are TGTGCCAGCAGCCTCTTTCGGGGGGGCTTCCCCAATGAGCAGTTCTTC.

This clonotype was seen a few times. The rearrangement links TRBV4-1 to TRBJ2-7; the D gene could be TRBD1 or TRBD2 (5 bases each). The V end was cut by 2 bases, the J end by 4 bases, with 12 bases between. The CDR3 consists of 14 residues. Germline assignment: CDR1 MGHRA and CDR2 YSYEKL. The CDR3 DNA reads as TGCGCCAGCAGCCAATCCCCGAGGGGTTACGAGCAGTACGTC. Translated: CASSQSPRGYEQYV.

This clonotype was picked up a small number of times. The chain carries TRBV9 and TRBJ1-2; TRBD1 agrees at 8 bases. The CDR3 consists of 13 residues. V dropped 5 bases and J dropped 6; count of bases not matched to a gene: 6. CDR1 and CDR2 from the germline V gene are SGDLS and YYNGEE. The CDR3 protein is CASSGQGQNGYTF. The CDR3 DNA sequence: TGTGCCAGCAGTGGACAGGGACAGAATGGCTACACCTTC. The whole variable domain, remainder taken from reference TRBV9 and TRBJ1-2, is DSGVTQTPKHLITATGQRVTLRCSPRSGDLSVYWYQQSLDQGLQFLIQYYNGEERAKGNILERFSAQQFPDLHSELNLSSLELGDSALYFCASSGQGQNGYTFGSGTRLTVV.

In this sample, this clonotype turned up a few times. The V call is TRBV9, the J call TRBJ1-5; the D gene is possibly TRBD1 (5 bases). Trimming stripped 10 bases from V and 4 bases from J, with 12 bases between. The germline CDR1 and CDR2 sequences are SGDLS and YYNGEE. This CDR3 region has 12 residues. The CDR3 loop is CALTRTNQPQHF. CDR3 sequence (DNA): TGTGCCCTAACCCGGACAAATCAGCCCCAGCATTTT. Using reference TRBV9 and TRBJ1-5 for the parts outside the CDR3, the full variable domain is DSGVTQTPKHLITATGQRVTLRCSPRSGDLSVYWYQQSLDQGLQFLIQYYNGEERAKGNILERFSAQQFPDLHSELNLSSLELGDSALYFCALTRTNQPQHFGDGTRLSIL.

The chain links TRBV5-1 to TRBJ1-2, with a possible D match to TRBD1 (5 bases). Germline assignment: CDR1 SGHRS and CDR2 YFSETQ. Trimming took 1 base from V and 8 from J, leaving 18 bases between them. This CDR3 region has 15 residues. The CDR3 protein is CASSLLLGRADGYTF. The CDR3 region has the DNA TGCGCCAGCAGCTTGCTCTTGGGCAGGGCAGACGGCTACACCTTC.

This clonotype was counted ten times or more. V and J are TRBV9 and TRBJ2-7; 7 positions match TRBD2. The germline gives CDR1 SGDLS, CDR2 YYNGEE. With V trimmed by 4 bases and J by 0 bases, 10 bases remained unmatched. CDR3 length: 16 residues. In DNA, the CDR3 is TGTGCCAGCAGCCCCAGCGGGGCCGCGAGCTCCTACGAGCAGTACTTC. Protein sequence: CASSPSGAASSYEQYF.

This clonotype has just a few counts. The chain carries TRBV29-1 and TRBJ2-7, with a weak D call TRBD2 (6 bases). The germline gives CDR1 SQVTM, CDR2 ANQGSEA. This CDR3 is 12 amino acids long. The V gene lost 7 bases and the J gene lost 10 bases, with 20 bases spanning the gap. This CDR3 reads CSASDTRDVQYF. The CDR3 DNA reads TGCAGCGCCAGCGATACGCGGGATGTCCAGTACTTC.

V gene TRBV5-4 combines with J gene TRBJ2-3; D is unresolved. The CDR3 is made up of 14 amino acids. Germline values: CDR1 SGHNT, CDR2 YYREEE (reference sequence). V lost 4 bases and J 2 bases, leaving 11 bases between the germline ends. The CDR3 sequence: CASSPVGNTDTQYF. The DNA of the CDR3 is TGTGCCAGCAGCCCCGTGGGGAACACAGATACGCAGTATTTT.

J is TRBJ1-5 and V is TRBV15; no reliable D call. In germline, CDR1 is LNHNV, CDR2 YYDKDF (reference sequence). CDR3 length equals 16 residues. V shed 0 bases and J shed 0 bases, with 9 bases lying between them. The CDR3 DNA sequence: TGTGCCACCAGCAGAGATCGTTTAGATAGCAATCAGCCCCAGCATTTT. Its protein product is CATSRDRLDSNQPQHF.

The chain has TRBV28 and TRBJ1-1; D is unclear. V was clipped by 4 bases and J by 0 bases, with 9 bases between them. Per the germline V gene, CDR1 is MDHEN and CDR2 is SYDVKM. The CDR3 sequence is 14 residues long. For the CDR3, the DNA is TGTGCCAGCAGTTATAGACAACTGAACACTGAAGCTTTCTTT. The encoded protein is CASSYRQLNTEAFF.

The J gene is TRBJ1-1, the V gene TRBV9, with D possibly matching TRBD1 (6 bases). V was clipped by 0 bases and J by 4 bases, with 13 bases between them. Germline V gene data show CDR1 as SGDLS and CDR2 as YYNGEE. This CDR3 contains 15 residues. In DNA form, the CDR3 reads TGTGCCAGCAGCGTAGTTACGGGGGGCGGCACTGAAGCTTTCTTT. Amino acid sequence: CASSVVTGGGTEAFF.

The chain joins TRBV5-6 to TRBJ2-3, with 8 bases matching TRBD1. V gave up 1 base and J gave up 7 bases; unmatched junction bases: 11. From germline, CDR1 is SGHDT and CDR2 YYEEEE. The CDR3 covers 16 residues. CDR3 loop: CASSLYEGQGRNTQYF. The CDR3 DNA reads as TGTGCCAGCAGCTTGTACGAAGGACAGGGACGGAATACGCAGTATTTT.

CDR3 bases: TGTGCCACCAGTGACTCAGAGGCCCGGGGACCCCAGCACGACGAGCAGTACTTC. Translation gives CATSDSEARGPQHDEQYF. The rearrangement joins TRBV24-1 to TRBJ2-7; tentatively, D is TRBD1 or TRBD2 (5 bases each). Trimming pared 4 bases from V and 5 bases from J, leaving 26 bases between. CDR3 size: 18 residues. CDR1 and CDR2 from the germline V gene are KGHDR and SFDVKD.